One and the same sample provided the 11 T cell receptor beta chains below, sequenced in a study of blood T cell repertoires in COVID-19. Assay used: immunoSEQ multiplex PCR; TCRdb lists only in-frame clones, some missing. The profile shows under 200,000 clones, about 86% of them singletons. Material for sequencing was peripheral blood. The origin of the receptors is a woman in her seventies with acute or convalescent COVID-19.

The chain carries TRBV2 and TRBJ1-6, with 9 nucleotides matching TRBD1. In germline, CDR1 is SNHLY, CDR2 FYNNEI. The CDR3 has 17 amino acids. Trimming took 7 bases from V and 7 from J; bases not matched to a gene: 14. CDR3 nucleotide sequence: TGTGCCAGCAAGCGGCATAGGGCGGGACAGGGAAATTCACCCCTCCACTTT. Protein: CASKRHRAGQGNSPLHF.

The chain uses TRBV7-9 and TRBJ1-2, with TRBD1 identical over 8 bases. In germline, CDR1 is SEHNR, CDR2 FQNEAQ (reference sequence). CDR3 length: 17 residues. Losses at the gene ends were 1 base for V and 4 bases for J; bases not matched to a gene: 11. The CDR3 coding sequence is TGTGCCAGCAGCTTAGGATCCCCACAGGGGGTACGCTATGGCTACACCTTC. Translated, it gives CASSLGSPQGVRYGYTF.

As to this clone: Other DNA sequences of this sample code for an identical CDR3. This chain joins TRBV2 and TRBJ1-1; the D gene is possibly TRBD1 (5 bases). The CDR3 is made up of 13 amino acids. V lost 4 bases to trimming and J lost 0 bases, with 6 bases between them. Germline loops: CDR1 SNHLY, CDR2 FYNNEI. CDR3 in amino acids: CASSGQMNTEAFF. Written as DNA, the CDR3 is TGTGCCAGCAGTGGACAGATGAACACTGAAGCTTTCTTT.

This clone has only a few counts. The gene calls are TRBV2 and TRBJ1-4; the match to TRBD1 covers 7 bases. Germline V gives CDR1 SNHLY, CDR2 FYNNEI. CDR3 length equals 15 residues. Trimming removed 4 bases from V and 8 bases from J; junction bases left unmatched: 10. Here the CDR3 DNA reads TGTGCCAGCAGTGGCCAGGGGGTGCAGGGAGAAAAACTGTTTTTT. Translated, it gives CASSGQGVQGEKLFF.

The chain has TRBV10-3 and TRBJ2-7; TRBD1 matches at 8 bases. This CDR3 contains 17 residues. Germline trimming cut 3 bases from V and 2 bases from J; bases unmatched to any gene: 12. CDR1 and CDR2 (germline): ENHRY, SYGVKD. CDR3 protein: CAISDVGQAIIAYEQYF. CDR3 bases: TGTGCCATCAGTGACGTGGGACAGGCTATTATTGCCTACGAGCAGTACTTC.

The rearrangement uses TRBV27 and TRBJ1-5, with D uncertain. From germline, CDR1 is MNHEY and CDR2 SMNVEV (reference sequence). This CDR3 spans 12 amino acids. Trimming shortened V by 3 bases and J by 4 bases, and 4 bases separated the two germline ends. The CDR3 nucleotides read TGTGCCAGCAGTTTCGGGAATCAGCCCCAGCATTTT. This gives the protein CASSFGNQPQHF.

This chain uses TRBV3-1 (or the pseudogene TRBV3-2) with TRBJ1-2, with D possibly TRBD1 on 6 matching bases. Trimming cost V 1 base and J 8 bases, with 11 bases left between them. This CDR3 contains 13 residues. Germline V gene data show CDR1 as LGHDT and CDR2 as YNNKEL (reference sequence). The CDR3 loop reads CASSQGLGAGYTF. The CDR3 nucleotides read TGTGCCAGCAGCCAAGGGCTGGGGGCGGGCTACACCTTC.

The chain combines TRBV28 with TRBJ2-7; a possible D gene is TRBD2 (5 bases). The CDR3 extends over 14 amino acids. The V gene lost 2 bases and the J gene lost 2 bases, with 10 bases spanning the gap. Germline V gives CDR1 MDHEN, CDR2 SYDVKM. The CDR3 nucleotides are TGTGCCAGCAGTTTAGCCGGACTCGCCTACGAGCAGTACTTC. The encoded protein is CASSLAGLAYEQYF.

V gene TRBV6-1 combines with J gene TRBJ2-7, with 8 bases that match TRBD1. Looked up from germline, CDR1 is MNHNS and CDR2 is SASEGT. The CDR3 runs 16 residues. The V gene end was trimmed by 1 base and the J gene end by 5 bases; junction bases not matched to a gene: 10. CDR3 in amino acids: CASSEGIGQGVNEQYF. The CDR3 DNA is TGTGCCAGCAGTGAAGGGATTGGACAGGGAGTTAACGAGCAGTACTTC.

This clone was observed once. V and J are TRBV5-1 and TRBJ2-3, with D maybe TRBD1 (6 bases). This CDR3 region has 13 residues. Germline CDR1 and CDR2: SGHRS and YFSETQ. The V gene lost 5 bases and the J gene lost 2 bases, with 9 bases spanning the gap. In DNA, the CDR3 is TGCGCCAGCAGACAGGGACCCACAGATACGCAGTATTTT. Translated: CASRQGPTDTQYF.

The chain joins TRBV7-8 to TRBJ1-6; D might be TRBD1 (6 bases). V was pared by 5 bases and J by 7 bases, with 15 bases between. Germline values: CDR1 SGHVS, CDR2 FQNEAQ. The CDR3 has 15 amino acids. CDR3 nucleotides: TGTGCCAGCAGCCATCCGGGACACTCAAATTCACCCCTCCACTTT. Translation gives CASSHPGHSNSPLHF.